This T cell receptor (beta chain) is from a study of cytomegalovirus exposure and HLA in healthy donors (dated by TCRdb to 2016 to 2017). Regarding the research as a whole: An earlier analysis of approximately 590 of the donors reported 250 to 350 Gb of sequence data and approximately 110 million unique TCR beta sequences from 150 million to 200 million T cells. An early release that covered fewer than 750 HLA-typed donors contained approximately 300 gigabases of sequencing data and 80 million or so unique TCR sequences. The genetic ancestry cluster associated with self-reported Caucasian donors included 81% of the roughly 400 genotyped donors. The aim of the study was to test whether cataloging public T cell receptors could identify signatures of past pathogen exposure. The study used immunosequencing to profile the T cell repertoires of 666 subjects and linked those repertoires to cytomegalovirus serostatus. In addition to the first cohort of roughly 700 subjects, a separate validation cohort of 120 different subjects was used. High-throughput TCR immunosequencing, statistical association of individual TCRs with disease status, and machine learning were combined to predict cytomegalovirus infection status. To study patterns of TCR occurrence, a later analysis re-analyzed previously published TCR beta repertoires from 700 or so donors and added high-resolution HLA genotyping. In the later analysis, no new phenotypic data were used to find candidate immune exposures; instead, reliance was placed on TCR beta sequences and their occurrence across donors. An earlier analysis of fewer than 750 of the donors used high-throughput TCR beta sequencing to judge whether each TCR beta V gene segment behaved as functional or pseudogenic. Alongside the repertoire data, information on donor age, sex, ethnicity and CMV serostatus was compiled. A later genetic analysis took genome-wide SNP genotypes for about 55% of the 666 donors and used that subset as a discovery cohort. All discovery cohort repertoires had been generated using a single sequencing platform. HLA typing included class I and class II loci at four-digit resolution. The number of typed donors differed by locus: roughly 620-630 for A, B, C, DRB1 and DQB1; approximately 540 for DQA1; 606 for DPA1; and some 470 for DPB1. Five DR-DQ haplotypes were treated as single units for association and clustering because of strong linkage in the cohort. Among about 410 genotyped donors of the cohort, an average of approximately 220,000 unique TCR beta nucleotide sequences was sequenced per donor, of which 15% to 20% were non-productive. The full study reports these points: A later genetic analysis reported fewer N-insertions in productive TCRs among donors in an Asian-associated ancestry cluster than the roughly 700-donor mean. According to a later analysis, most CMV-associated TCR beta chains appeared to be HLA-restricted, and the HLA associations seemed to be driven largely by CMV exposure. In a later analysis, HLA-associated TCR beta chains showed more clonal expansion and lower generation probabilities than non-associated chains that were equally common. The presence/absence analyses assumed that sequencing depth was roughly uniform across donors, and that assumption may not be true. For the cohort, immune exposure information was limited to CMV serostatus. In an earlier analysis of fewer than 750 of the donors, most TCR beta V segments were observed in productive rearrangements about 87% or about 30% of the time, broadly matching IMGT annotations. In a later analysis, several top co-occurrence clusters were reported to appear linked to parvovirus B19, influenza, CMV and Epstein-Barr virus. The study listed 150 to 200 TCR beta chains as associated with cytomegalovirus. A further reported finding was that TCR beta sequences accurately predicted the HLA-A and HLA-B alleles for most subjects in the first cohort. The authors suggested that the approach could potentially be generalized to other disease states and immunological phenotypes. The classifier was reported to diagnose cytomegalovirus status with high specificity and sensitivity in both the original cohort and the validation cohort. The cohort was sequenced for TCR beta chains only, and without alpha or paired-chain data the features that could be detected were limited. Correlated functional status among segregating V segments might reflect linkage disequilibrium, but an unknown experimental factor could not be ruled out. While some public TCRs were present in many individuals, most TCR sequences turned up only very rarely across donors. Some IMGT-functional V segments, including TRBV6-2 and TRBV6-3, could not be distinguished by the 87-base-pair reads and were therefore excluded. Because some donors lacked HLA typing at each locus, the association tests relied only on the typed subset. In vitro tests confirmed that a few of the cytomegalovirus-associated TCR beta chains recognize cytomegalovirus antigens. When HLA alleles, especially DR and DQ, strongly co-occurred, attributing TCR associations to individual alleles was difficult. In a later analysis, some 17,000 TCR beta sequences were associated with specific HLA alleles at a false discovery rate of 0.05. Because counts were too low, 15 to 20 rarely observed V segments, including chromosome 9 orphons, were excluded from the earlier analysis of 587 of the donors. A later analysis found that TCR association rates varied across HLA loci, with DRB1 alleles showing the most associated TCRs and HLA-C alleles the fewest. The sequencing pipeline was judged likely to have produced a cluster of highly shared sequence variants as a technical artifact. A later genetic analysis associated a missense DCLRE1C variant with V-gene and J-gene trimming of TCR beta chains, and an independent cohort replicated the association.

Cut back by 4 bases and 2 bases, the V and J ends lie 9 bases apart. The germline V gene encodes CDR1 LNHDA and CDR2 SQIVND (reference sequence). From the cysteine up to the phenylalanine, the CDR3 has a length of 13 residues. This entry keeps only the CDR3 DNA: 39 bases, framed from base 1. The cohort comprised 710 or so healthy bone marrow donors. At the time of sampling, all cohort members were nominally healthy, though unrecorded immune exposures were likely present. The donor tested CMV seropositive, placing the donor among the 289 seropositive members of the cohort. A peripheral blood sample was collected from each donor, and TCR beta sequencing was performed on peripheral blood mononuclear cells. Genomic DNA was extracted from the blood cell samples with the Qiagen DNeasy Blood Extraction Kit. Library preparation used the immunoSEQ multiplex PCR assay. A mixture of 60 forward primers for TCR Vbeta segments and 13 reverse primers for TCR Jbeta segments was used in the multiplex PCR. The CDR3 region of rearranged TCR beta genes was amplified from genomic DNA with a multiplex PCR assay. On the Illumina HiSeq System, the amplified TCR beta libraries were sequenced as 87-base-pair reads. The source study handled its data this way. A later analysis counted some 80 million unique TCR beta chains across the 550 to 750 repertoires, and around 9.9 million of these chains were shared by at least two donors. Raw reads were error-corrected and collapsed into unique sequences by a nearest-neighbor algorithm in which closely related sequences were merged to remove PCR and sequencing errors. To assign V, D and J gene segments, CDR3 sequences were aligned to IMGT reference sequences. For a sequence to be retained, a match of at least six nucleotides to both a V gene segment and a J gene segment was required. Rearrangements were called productive when the CDR3 lacked stop codons and stayed in frame with V and J; all others were non-productive. Following IMGT convention, CDR3 was defined as the stretch from the second conserved V-encoded cysteine up to the conserved J-encoded phenylalanine. The earlier analysis of more than 450 of the donors excluded sequences that lacked an unambiguous match to a single V gene segment. An earlier analysis of 550 to 650 of the donors classified V segments as functional when productive rearrangements were above 56.7% and as segregating when the standard deviation between donors was above 5%. A statistical classification framework was developed to diagnose cytomegalovirus status using the catalog of TCR beta chain sequences. A later analysis assigned V and J genes by comparing TCR nucleotide sequences with IMGT/GENE-DB human TR gene sequences. In a later analysis, CDR3 sequences and most-parsimonious VDJ recombination scenarios were assigned using the TCRdist pipeline. A later analysis defined each TCR beta chain by its CDR3 amino acid sequence plus V-gene family, and excluded reads lacking a unique V-gene family. To address suspected cross-contamination and a sequencing artifact, a later analysis removed 550 to 750 highly shared, low-generation-probability nucleotide sequences. A later analysis calculated a clonal expansion index for each public chain from normalized within-repertoire ranks of inferred template counts. In a later analysis, generation probabilities were computed using a VDJ recombination model fitted to out-of-frame rearrangements, and the results were checked against IGoR. Hypergeometric tests were used in a later analysis to score TCR-TCR, TCR-HLA and TCR-CMV co-occurrence, with a repertoire-size bias correction applied to the TCR pairs. In a later analysis, false discovery rates were estimated by permuting HLA or CMV assignments 20 times. In a later analysis, co-occurring TCRs were grouped with DBSCAN, and TCRdist sequence similarity was added when clustering was performed within HLA-allele-positive subsets. Co-occurrence clustering excluded repertoires with fewer than 30,000 or more than 120,000 public chains, plus five with anomalous nucleotide sharing. Imported from immuneACCESS, the table was reduced by TCRdb to in-frame sequences with V and J called. These copies leave out some clones; in studies compared against another copy, an unresolved V gene accounts for under half, and the cause of the remainder is not known. That table furnishes V, J and clone size, whereas the DNA furnished D and trimming. The table kept for this sample lists 53,000 or so clones. 12% of the sample is held by the ten biggest clonotypes.

Concerning this clone itself: Its antigen has not been determined.

The chain was built from TRBV19 and TRBJ2-7; TRBD2 is a possible D gene, resting on 5 matching bases. This TCR derives from a man between 18 and 29 years old in good health and CMV-seropositive. The sequencing input was PBMCs. In nucleotides, the sequence is TGTGCCAGTAGTAACGAGGGAGCCTACGAGCAGTACTTC. Its product reads: CASSNEGAYEQYF.